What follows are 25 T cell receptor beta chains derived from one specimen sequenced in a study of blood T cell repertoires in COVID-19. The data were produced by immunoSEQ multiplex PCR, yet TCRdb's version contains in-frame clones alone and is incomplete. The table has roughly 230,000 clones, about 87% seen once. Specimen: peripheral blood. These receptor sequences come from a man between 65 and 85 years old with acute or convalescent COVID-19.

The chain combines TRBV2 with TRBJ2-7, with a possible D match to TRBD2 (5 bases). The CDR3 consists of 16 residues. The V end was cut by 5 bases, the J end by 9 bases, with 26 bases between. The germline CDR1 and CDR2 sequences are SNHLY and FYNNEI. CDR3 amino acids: CASSQDSALRGQRQYF. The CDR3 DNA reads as TGTGCCAGCAGTCAGGATAGTGCTCTTCGAGGGCAGAGGCAGTACTTC.

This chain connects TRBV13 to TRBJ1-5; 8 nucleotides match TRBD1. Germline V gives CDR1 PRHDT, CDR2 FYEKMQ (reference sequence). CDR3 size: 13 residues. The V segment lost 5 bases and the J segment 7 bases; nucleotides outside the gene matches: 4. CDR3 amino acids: CASSLDRAQPQHF. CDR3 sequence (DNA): TGTGCCAGCAGCCTGGACAGGGCCCAGCCCCAGCATTTT.

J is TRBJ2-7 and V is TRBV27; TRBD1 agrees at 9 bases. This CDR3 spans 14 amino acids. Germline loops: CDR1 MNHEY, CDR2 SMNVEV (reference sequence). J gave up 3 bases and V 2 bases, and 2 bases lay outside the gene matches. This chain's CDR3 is CASSLRQGVYEQYF. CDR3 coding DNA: TGTGCCAGCAGTTTAAGACAGGGGGTCTACGAGCAGTACTTC.

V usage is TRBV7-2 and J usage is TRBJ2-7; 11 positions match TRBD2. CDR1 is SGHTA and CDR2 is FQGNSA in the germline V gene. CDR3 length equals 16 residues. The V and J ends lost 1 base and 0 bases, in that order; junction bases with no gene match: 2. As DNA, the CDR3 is TGTGCCAGCAGCTTAGGCCTAGCGGGAGGCTCCTACGAGCAGTACTTC. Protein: CASSLGLAGGSYEQYF.

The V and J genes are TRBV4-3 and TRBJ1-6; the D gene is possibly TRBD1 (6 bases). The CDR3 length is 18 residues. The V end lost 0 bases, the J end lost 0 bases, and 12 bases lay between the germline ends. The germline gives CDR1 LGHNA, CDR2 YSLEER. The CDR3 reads CASSQDPGGASYNSPLHF. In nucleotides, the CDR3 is TGCGCCAGCAGCCAAGATCCGGGGGGCGCCTCCTATAATTCACCCCTCCACTTT.

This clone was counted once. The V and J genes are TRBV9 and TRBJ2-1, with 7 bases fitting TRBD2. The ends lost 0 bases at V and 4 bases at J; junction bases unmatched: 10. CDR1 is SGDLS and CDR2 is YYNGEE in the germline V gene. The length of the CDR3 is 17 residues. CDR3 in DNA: TGTGCCAGCAGCGTAGATTGGTACGGGAGGCGGTACAATGAGCAGTTCTTC. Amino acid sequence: CASSVDWYGRRYNEQFF. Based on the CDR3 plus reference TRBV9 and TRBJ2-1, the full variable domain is DSGVTQTPKHLITATGQRVTLRCSPRSGDLSVYWYQQSLDQGLQFLIQYYNGEERAKGNILERFSAQQFPDLHSELNLSSLELGDSALYFCASSVDWYGRRYNEQFFGPGTRLTVL.

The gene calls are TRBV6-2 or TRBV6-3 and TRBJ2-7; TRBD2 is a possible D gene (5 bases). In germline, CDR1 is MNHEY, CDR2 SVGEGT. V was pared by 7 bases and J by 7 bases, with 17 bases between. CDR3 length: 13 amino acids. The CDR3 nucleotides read TGTGCCAGCACCCCCAGCCCACCGGGGGAGCAGTACTTC. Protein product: CASTPSPPGEQYF.

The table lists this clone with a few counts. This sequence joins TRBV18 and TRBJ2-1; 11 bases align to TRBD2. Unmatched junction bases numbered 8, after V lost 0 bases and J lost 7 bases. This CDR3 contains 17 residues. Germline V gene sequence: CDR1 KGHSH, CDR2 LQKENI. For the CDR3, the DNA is TGTGCCAGCTCACCACCGGGGCTAGCGGGAGGAATTAATGAGCAGTTCTTC. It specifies CASSPPGLAGGINEQFF.

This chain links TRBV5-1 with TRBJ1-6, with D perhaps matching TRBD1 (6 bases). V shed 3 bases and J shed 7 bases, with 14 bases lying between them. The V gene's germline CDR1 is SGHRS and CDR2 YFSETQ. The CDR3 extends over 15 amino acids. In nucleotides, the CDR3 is TGCGCCAGCAGCTGGGGCGGGGGCCTGAATTCACCCCTCCACTTT. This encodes CASSWGGGLNSPLHF.

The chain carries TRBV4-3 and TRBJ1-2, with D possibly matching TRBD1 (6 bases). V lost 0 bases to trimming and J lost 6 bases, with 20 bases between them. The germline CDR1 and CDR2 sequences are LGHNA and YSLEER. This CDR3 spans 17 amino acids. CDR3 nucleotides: TGCGCCAGCAGCCAAGATAGCAACACCGGGACAACCGATGGCTACACCTTC. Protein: CASSQDSNTGTTDGYTF.

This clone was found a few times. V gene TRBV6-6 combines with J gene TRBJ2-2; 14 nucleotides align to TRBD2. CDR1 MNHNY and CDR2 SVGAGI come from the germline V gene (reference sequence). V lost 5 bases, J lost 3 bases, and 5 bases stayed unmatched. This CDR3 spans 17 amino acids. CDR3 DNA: TGTGCCAGCAGTCGGACTAGCGGGAGGATAGACACCGGGGAGCTGTTTTTT. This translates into CASSRTSGRIDTGELFF.

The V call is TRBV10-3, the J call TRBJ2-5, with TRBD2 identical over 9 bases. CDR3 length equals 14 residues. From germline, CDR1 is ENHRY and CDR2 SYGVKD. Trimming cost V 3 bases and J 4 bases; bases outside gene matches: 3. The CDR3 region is CAISDSSGTETQYF. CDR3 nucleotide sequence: TGTGCCATCAGTGATTCTAGCGGGACAGAGACCCAGTACTTC.

CDR3 DNA: TGTGCCAGCAGCCGGGGGGTCCTTGGCTACACCTTC. This translates into CASSRGVLGYTF. The genes are TRBV14 and TRBJ1-2, with a weak D call TRBD1 (5 bases). The CDR3 loop spans 12 amino acids. The V and J ends lost 4 bases and 7 bases respectively, with 10 bases between them. Germline V lookup: CDR1 SGHDN, CDR2 FVKESK.

This chain's CDR3 is CASSRDRGRVDGYTF. In nucleotides, the CDR3 is TGTGCCAGCAGCCGGGACAGGGGGCGAGTTGATGGCTACACCTTC. This chain connects TRBV2 to TRBJ1-2; 12 bases match TRBD1. J lost 6 bases, V lost 6 bases, and 8 bases had no gene match. The germline CDR1 and CDR2 sequences are SNHLY and FYNNEI. The CDR3 extends over 15 amino acids.

The CDR3 reads CASSLVLAGQETQYF. DNA of the CDR3: TGTGCCAGCAGCTTAGTACTAGCGGGACAAGAGACCCAGTACTTC. The chain is built from TRBV7-9 and TRBJ2-5, with 10 positions matching TRBD2. This CDR3 comprises 15 residues. V lost 1 base and J lost 2; bases outside the gene matches: 1. From germline, CDR1 is SEHNR and CDR2 FQNEAQ (reference sequence).

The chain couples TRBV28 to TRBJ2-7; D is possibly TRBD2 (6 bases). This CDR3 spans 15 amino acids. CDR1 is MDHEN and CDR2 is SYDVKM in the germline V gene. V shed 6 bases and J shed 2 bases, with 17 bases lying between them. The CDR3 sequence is CASRPSWRGTYEQYF. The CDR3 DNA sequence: TGTGCCAGCAGGCCGAGTTGGCGGGGAACCTACGAGCAGTACTTC.

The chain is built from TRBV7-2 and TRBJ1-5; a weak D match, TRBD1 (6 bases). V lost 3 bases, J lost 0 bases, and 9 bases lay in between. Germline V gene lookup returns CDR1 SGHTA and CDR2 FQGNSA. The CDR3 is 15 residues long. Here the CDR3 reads CASSLRGNSNQPQHF. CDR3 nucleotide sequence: TGTGCCAGCAGCTTGAGGGGGAATAGCAATCAGCCCCAGCATTTT.

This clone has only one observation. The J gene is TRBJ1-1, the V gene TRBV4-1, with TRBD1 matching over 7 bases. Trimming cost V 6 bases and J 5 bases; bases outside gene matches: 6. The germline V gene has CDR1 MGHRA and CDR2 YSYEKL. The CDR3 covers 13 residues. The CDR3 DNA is TGCGCCAGCAGTTACAGGGGACGGACTGAAGCTTTCTTT. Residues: CASSYRGRTEAFF.

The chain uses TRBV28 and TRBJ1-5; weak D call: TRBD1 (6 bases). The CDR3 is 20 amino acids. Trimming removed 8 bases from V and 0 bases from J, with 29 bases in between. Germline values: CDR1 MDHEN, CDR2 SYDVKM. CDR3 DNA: TGTGCCAGCTACCAAACCCTTGGTCGGGGGGCTGGGGTTAGCAATCAGCCCCAGCATTTT. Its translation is CASYQTLGRGAGVSNQPQHF. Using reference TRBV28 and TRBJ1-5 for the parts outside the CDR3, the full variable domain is DVKVTQSSRYLVKRTGEKVFLECVQDMDHENMFWYRQDPGLGLRLIYFSYDVKMKEKGDIPEGYSVSREKKERFSLILESASTNQTSMYLCASYQTLGRGAGVSNQPQHFGDGTRLSIL.

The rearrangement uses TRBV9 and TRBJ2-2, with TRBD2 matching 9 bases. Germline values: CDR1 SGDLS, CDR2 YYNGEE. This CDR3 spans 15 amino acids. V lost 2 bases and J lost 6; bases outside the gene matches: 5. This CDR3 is CASSVGTSHAGELFF. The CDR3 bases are TGTGCCAGCAGCGTCGGGACTAGCCACGCCGGGGAGCTGTTTTTT.

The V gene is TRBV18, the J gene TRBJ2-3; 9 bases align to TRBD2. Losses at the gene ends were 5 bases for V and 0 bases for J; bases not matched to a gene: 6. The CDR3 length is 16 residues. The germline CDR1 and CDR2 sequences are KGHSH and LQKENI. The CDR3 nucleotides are TGTGCCAGCTCAGGCAGACTAGCGGCTAGCACAGATACGCAGTATTTT. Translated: CASSGRLAASTDTQYF.

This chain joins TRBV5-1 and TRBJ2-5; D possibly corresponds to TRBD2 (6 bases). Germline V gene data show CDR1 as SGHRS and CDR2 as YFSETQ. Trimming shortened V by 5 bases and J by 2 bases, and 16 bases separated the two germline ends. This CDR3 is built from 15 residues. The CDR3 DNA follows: TGCGCCAGCAGACCAACTAGCTATTCACAAGAGACCCAGTACTTC. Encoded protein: CASRPTSYSQETQYF.

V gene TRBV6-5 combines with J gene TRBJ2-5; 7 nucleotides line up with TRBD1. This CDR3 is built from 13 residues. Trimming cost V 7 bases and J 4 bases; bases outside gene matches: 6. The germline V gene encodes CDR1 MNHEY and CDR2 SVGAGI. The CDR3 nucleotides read TGTGCCAGCAACGGACAGGTTCGAGAGACCCAGTACTTC. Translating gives CASNGQVRETQYF.

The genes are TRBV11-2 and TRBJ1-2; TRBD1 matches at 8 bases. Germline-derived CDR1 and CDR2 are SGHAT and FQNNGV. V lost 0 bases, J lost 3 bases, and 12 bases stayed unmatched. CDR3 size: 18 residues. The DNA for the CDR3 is TGTGCCAGCAGCTTAGATCGGTCCAGGGGGCGCCTGGACTATGGCTACACCTTC. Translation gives CASSLDRSRGRLDYGYTF.

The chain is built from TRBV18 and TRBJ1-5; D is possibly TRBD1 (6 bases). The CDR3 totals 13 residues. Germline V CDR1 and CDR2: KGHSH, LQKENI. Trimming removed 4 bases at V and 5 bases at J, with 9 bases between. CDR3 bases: TGTGCCAGCTCACAACAGGGCTATCAGCCCCAGCATTTT. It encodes CASSQQGYQPQHF. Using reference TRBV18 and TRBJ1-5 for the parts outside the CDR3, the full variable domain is NAGVMQNPRHLVRRRGQEARLRCSPMKGHSHVYWYRQLPEEGLKFMVYLQKENIIDESGMPKERFSAEFPKEGPSILRIQQVVRGDSAAYFCASSQQGYQPQHFGDGTRLSIL.